The 22 T cell receptor beta chains presented below share a single source sample, sequenced in a study of blood T cell repertoires in COVID-19. Profiling relied on immunoSEQ multiplex PCR, and the TCRdb table lists in-frame clones only, not all of them. The sample has around 200,000 clones, around 75% seen once. The sample comprised peripheral blood. The receptors shown here come from a human donor in a cohort sampled during active COVID-19.

The chain combines TRBV30 with TRBJ1-1; D might be TRBD1 (5 bases). V was clipped by 3 bases and J by 0 bases, with 20 bases between them. Looked up from germline, CDR1 is GTSNPN and CDR2 is SVGIG (reference sequence). The CDR3 runs 17 residues. CDR3 residues: CAWSAPGRALMNTEAFF. CDR3 nucleotide sequence: TGTGCCTGGAGCGCCCCAGGGAGGGCCCTCATGAACACTGAAGCTTTCTTT.

V gene TRBV3-1 (or the pseudogene TRBV3-2) combines with J gene TRBJ1-2; 7 bases are a match to TRBD1. The CDR3 is made up of 14 amino acids. V lost 1 base and J lost 3; bases outside the gene matches: 2. Per the germline V gene, CDR1 is LGHDT and CDR2 is YNNKEL (reference sequence). The CDR3 DNA follows: TGTGCCAGCAGCCAAGTCCAGGGGGACTATGGCTACACCTTC. Residues: CASSQVQGDYGYTF.

The rearrangement uses TRBV2 and TRBJ2-2, with 11 bases lining up with TRBD2. Germline CDR1 is SNHLY and CDR2 is FYNNEI. Germline trimming cut 4 bases from V and 3 bases from J; bases unmatched to any gene: 4. The CDR3 spans 16 residues. The CDR3, as DNA: TGTGCCAGCAGTGTCGGACTAGCGGGCTACACCGGGGAGCTGTTTTTT. Its protein is CASSVGLAGYTGELFF.

This chain links TRBV30 with TRBJ1-4; 8 bases line up with TRBD1. The CDR3 is 15 amino acids. Germline loops: CDR1 GTSNPN, CDR2 SVGIG (reference sequence). Germline trimming cut 0 bases from V and 4 bases from J; bases unmatched to any gene: 4. The CDR3 here is CAWSVGTGSNEKLFF. DNA of the CDR3: TGTGCCTGGAGTGTAGGGACAGGCAGTAATGAAAAACTGTTTTTT.

V gene TRBV7-9 combines with J gene TRBJ2-7, with D possibly matching TRBD2 (6 bases). This CDR3 contains 13 residues. Germline V gene sequence: CDR1 SEHNR, CDR2 FQNEAQ (reference sequence). The germline V and J ends were trimmed by 4 bases and 1 base, with 8 bases remaining between them. The CDR3 bases are TGTGCCAGCAGCTCCGGGACTTCCTACGAGCAGTACTTC. Translating gives CASSSGTSYEQYF. Filled out from reference TRBV7-9 and TRBJ2-7, the complete variable domain reads DTGVSQNPRHKITKRGQNVTFRCDPISEHNRLYWYRQTLGQGPEFLTYFQNEAQLEKSRLLSDRFSAERPKGSFSTLEIQRTEQGDSAMYLCASSSGTSYEQYFGPGTRLTVT.

The gene calls are TRBV6-2 or TRBV6-3 and TRBJ1-2, with D tentatively TRBD1 (6 bases). The CDR3 totals 12 residues. V was cut by 4 bases and J by 4 bases, with 7 bases left in between. Germline V gives CDR1 MNHEY, CDR2 SVGEGT. The chain's CDR3 is CASSLDSYGYTF. The CDR3 DNA is TGTGCCAGCAGTTTGGACAGCTATGGCTACACCTTC.

About this clone: The same CDR3 can be traced to other DNA sequences in this sample. The chain has TRBV19 and TRBJ2-7; TRBD1 agrees at 9 bases. Germline lookup yields CDR1 LNHDA and CDR2 SQIVND (reference sequence). V was pared by 6 bases and J by 4 bases, with 1 base of the junction left unmatched. The CDR3 has 12 amino acids. The CDR3 DNA reads TGTGCCAGTAGCGACAGGGGGTACGAGCAGTACTTC. Translated, it gives CASSDRGYEQYF.

This clone showed up just once. The V call is TRBV29-1, the J call TRBJ2-1; the D gene is possibly TRBD2 (5 bases). The germline gives CDR1 SQVTM, CDR2 ANQGSEA. CDR3 length: 18 amino acids. Trimming pared 0 bases from V and 2 bases from J, leaving 20 bases between. The CDR3 DNA reads as TGCAGCGTTGAAGATCCGAAACGAAGCGGACTCGCCTACAATGAGCAGTTCTTC. It yields the protein CSVEDPKRSGLAYNEQFF.

CDR3: CASSIVGGNYGYTF. Here the CDR3 DNA reads TGTGCCAGTAGTATAGTAGGGGGAAACTATGGCTACACCTTC. The rearrangement uses TRBV19 and TRBJ1-2, with D tentatively TRBD1 (6 bases). CDR3 length: 14 amino acids. Germline V gene lookup returns CDR1 LNHDA and CDR2 SQIVND (reference sequence). V lost 1 base and J lost 2, with 8 bases in between.

This chain joins TRBV4-1 and TRBJ2-1; TRBD2 matches at 7 bases. Trimming cost V 5 bases and J 8 bases; bases outside gene matches: 12. Germline CDR1 MGHRA, CDR2 YSYEKL. The CDR3 consists of 15 residues. The CDR3 here is CASSVREAQLYEQFF. The CDR3 DNA reads TGCGCCAGCAGCGTTCGGGAGGCCCAGTTGTATGAGCAGTTCTTC.

In this sample, this clone turned up many times. The gene calls are TRBV27 and TRBJ2-7; D may be TRBD2 (6 bases). Germline CDR1 and CDR2: MNHEY and SMNVEV (reference sequence). V lost 2 bases and J lost 0, with 14 bases in between. The CDR3 runs 16 residues. The CDR3: CASSLNPGLVSYEQYF. Written as DNA, the CDR3 is TGTGCCAGCAGTTTAAATCCGGGACTGGTCTCCTACGAGCAGTACTTC.

This chain links TRBV5-1 with TRBJ2-3; no clear D gene. Germline V CDR1 and CDR2: SGHRS, YFSETQ. The CDR3 has 15 residues. With 0 bases removed from V and 2 bases from J, the gap between germline ends came to 10 bases. The CDR3 DNA reads TGCGCCAGCAGCTTGGCCTGGCAGTCCACAGATACGCAGTATTTT. Translation gives CASSLAWQSTDTQYF.

The V call is TRBV7-8, the J call TRBJ1-5, with TRBD1 matching over 8 bases. V lost 1 base to trimming and J lost 4 bases; unmatched junction nucleotides: 9. Germline-derived CDR1 and CDR2 are SGHVS and FQNEAQ. CDR3 length equals 17 residues. The CDR3 protein is CASSLGGGQELNQPQHF. CDR3 DNA sequence: TGTGCCAGCAGCTTAGGAGGGGGACAGGAGCTTAATCAGCCCCAGCATTTT.

This chain uses TRBV5-4 with TRBJ2-1, with a possible D match to TRBD2 (6 bases). CDR3 size: 16 residues. Germline V CDR1 and CDR2: SGHNT, YYREEE (reference sequence). Trimming shortened V by 4 bases and J by 2 bases, and 16 bases separated the two germline ends. This CDR3 is CASSPPTRRTYNEQFF. The CDR3 DNA follows: TGTGCCAGCAGCCCGCCGACTAGGAGGACCTACAATGAGCAGTTCTTC.

The chain carries TRBV4-2 and TRBJ2-7, with D perhaps matching TRBD2 (6 bases). Trimming removed 0 bases from V and 6 bases from J, with 15 bases in between. The CDR3 is 15 amino acids. Germline V lookup: CDR1 LGHNA, CDR2 YNFKEQ. The CDR3 DNA is TGTGCCAGCAGCCAAGATTTGGCAAGCGGGTTCGAGCAGTACTTC. Its protein is CASSQDLASGFEQYF.

In its sample, this clone was seen once. The chain's CDR3 is CASSLLGGTNTGELFF. The CDR3 nucleotides read TGTGCCAGCAGCTTACTGGGGGGTACGAACACCGGGGAGCTGTTTTTT. This chain uses TRBV7-9 with TRBJ2-2, with D possibly matching TRBD2 (6 bases). The CDR3 covers 16 residues. Between the trimmed V and J ends, which lost 2 bases and 0 bases, there was a span of 10 bases. The V gene's germline CDR1 is SEHNR and CDR2 FQNEAQ (reference sequence).

This chain joins TRBV19 and TRBJ1-5; 11 bases fit TRBD1. Germline-derived CDR1 and CDR2 are LNHDA and SQIVND (reference sequence). V shed 7 bases and J 7 bases; nucleotides not matched to a gene: 12. The CDR3 loop spans 16 amino acids. CDR3 sequence (DNA): TGTGCCAGTATGAGCCGGACAGGGGGCTCAAGGCAGCCCCAGCATTTT. Protein sequence: CASMSRTGGSRQPQHF.

The CDR3 DNA is TGTGCCAGCAGCCAACGGGAGACAGGGGCCGGGGCCAACGTCCTGACTTTC. The encoded protein is CASSQRETGAGANVLTF. This chain links TRBV4-2 with TRBJ2-6; 8 nucleotides line up with TRBD1. Germline V gives CDR1 LGHNA, CDR2 YNFKEQ. Trimming took 2 bases from V and 4 from J; bases not matched to a gene: 7. This CDR3 has 17 residues.

The chain recombines TRBV19 with TRBJ1-4; D is unclear. Trimming took off 2 bases at V and 13 bases at J, with 17 bases between the two ends. Germline values: CDR1 LNHDA, CDR2 SQIVND (reference sequence). This CDR3 region has 14 residues. CDR3 nucleotide sequence: TGTGCCAGTAGTATAACGTCTCGGACTTTAGGACTGTTTTTT. Its translation: CASSITSRTLGLFF.

The V and J genes are TRBV4-1 and TRBJ2-2; TRBD2 aligns across 7 bases. Germline V gene lookup returns CDR1 MGHRA and CDR2 YSYEKL. The CDR3 runs 15 residues. The ends lost 1 base at V and 5 bases at J; junction bases unmatched: 4. For the CDR3, the DNA is TGCGCCAGCAGCCAAGCCGGGAGGAGTACCGGGGAGCTGTTTTTT. This sequence encodes CASSQAGRSTGELFF.

The chain employs TRBV27 and TRBJ2-5; a possible D gene is TRBD2 (5 bases). The CDR3 extends over 14 amino acids. In germline, CDR1 is MNHEY, CDR2 SMNVEV (reference sequence). V dropped 3 bases and J dropped 6 bases, with 14 bases sitting between them. CDR3 residues: CASSFRLASQTQYF. CDR3 bases: TGTGCCAGCAGTTTTAGGTTAGCGAGCCAGACCCAGTACTTC.

This chain uses TRBV9 with TRBJ2-7; the D gene is possibly TRBD2 (5 bases). Germline V gene sequence: CDR1 SGDLS, CDR2 YYNGEE. V was pared by 0 bases and J by 0 bases, with 10 bases between. The CDR3 is made up of 15 amino acids. This CDR3 reads CASSVGELNSYEQYF. As DNA, the CDR3 is TGTGCCAGCAGCGTAGGGGAGTTAAACTCCTACGAGCAGTACTTC.